The 32 T cell receptor beta chains listed next were all sequenced from one sample in a study of control samples from healthy donors and cancer patients. Clones were sequenced by immunoSEQ multiplex PCR, and TCRdb holds only the in-frame ones, with some missing. The sample lists 150,000 to 200,000 clones; 90% to 95% were seen once. Sequenced material: blood. These receptors were collected from a man aged 25-45 years in good health.

The chain joins TRBV19 to TRBJ2-6; D is ambiguous. V gave up 3 bases and J gave up 4 bases, with 13 bases separating them. This CDR3 is built from 16 residues. Germline assignment: CDR1 LNHDA and CDR2 SQIVND (reference sequence). The CDR3 reads CASSMSPSAGANVLTF. CDR3 DNA sequence: TGTGCCAGTAGTATGAGCCCTAGTGCCGGGGCCAACGTCCTGACTTTC.

The chain joins TRBV7-9 to TRBJ1-1; D remains ambiguous. Trimming removed 3 bases from V and 5 bases from J, with 7 bases in between. This CDR3 is 12 amino acids long. Germline lookup yields CDR1 SEHNR and CDR2 FQNEAQ (reference sequence). The CDR3 region is CASSFYKTEAFF. CDR3 nucleotide sequence: TGTGCCAGCAGCTTCTACAAGACTGAAGCTTTCTTT.

This chain uses TRBV19 with TRBJ1-5, with D possibly TRBD1 on 6 matching bases. This CDR3 spans 15 amino acids. Trimming pared 5 bases from V and 7 bases from J, leaving 18 bases between. Germline lookup yields CDR1 LNHDA and CDR2 SQIVND (reference sequence). Here the CDR3 reads CASSAGTLASQPQHF. The DNA for the CDR3 is TGTGCCAGTAGTGCGGGGACATTAGCCAGCCAGCCCCAGCATTTT.

This clone was counted once. The V and J genes are TRBV6-1 and TRBJ2-2; D is perhaps TRBD2 (6 bases). The CDR3 has 14 residues. The germline CDR1 and CDR2 sequences are MNHNS and SASEGT. V lost 3 bases to trimming and J lost 3 bases, with 8 bases between them. The CDR3 nucleotides are TGTGCCAGCAGTGATTGGGGGGACACCGGGGAGCTGTTTTTT. It is translated as CASSDWGDTGELFF.

The chain uses TRBV12-5 and TRBJ1-5, with D hard to call. Trimming pared 0 bases from V and 0 bases from J, leaving 6 bases between. This CDR3 has 15 amino acids. CDR1 and CDR2 (germline): LGHNT, FRNRAP. In DNA form, the CDR3 reads TGTGCTAGTGGTTTGGTAGGCAATAGCAATCAGCCCCAGCATTTT. Translating it yields CASGLVGNSNQPQHF.

This chain connects TRBV10-3 to TRBJ1-1, with D perhaps TRBD1 (5 bases). CDR1 is ENHRY and CDR2 is SYGVKD in the germline V gene. This CDR3 contains 12 residues. Trimming pared 9 bases from V and 1 base from J, leaving 9 bases between. CDR3 DNA sequence: TGTGCCATTGGACACGAGAACACTGAAGCTTTCTTT. Protein: CAIGHENTEAFF.

The rearrangement uses TRBV19 and TRBJ1-5; 7 bases map to TRBD1. Germline V gives CDR1 LNHDA, CDR2 SQIVND (reference sequence). The CDR3 has 18 amino acids. V lost 1 base to trimming and J lost 7 bases; unmatched junction nucleotides: 16. In nucleotides, the CDR3 is TGTGCCAGTAGTATAGCTCTCGGAGGGGGCGGTACGGGGCAGCCCCAGCATTTT. Amino acid sequence: CASSIALGGGGTGQPQHF.

This rearrangement joins TRBV5-1 to TRBJ2-3; 9 bases are a match to TRBD1. The CDR3 sequence is 17 residues long. The V gene's germline CDR1 is SGHRS and CDR2 YFSETQ. The J segment lost 4 bases and the V segment lost 0 bases, leaving 9 bases of the junction unmatched. The CDR3 DNA sequence: TGCGCCAGCAGCTTGGGAACAGGGGGCTATAGTGCAGATACGCAGTATTTT. Protein product: CASSLGTGGYSADTQYF. The full variable domain, with the rest looked up from reference TRBV5-1 and TRBJ2-3, is KAGVTQTPRYLIKTRGQQVTLSCSPISGHRSVSWYQQTPGQGLQFLFEYFSETQRNKGNFPGRFSGRQFSNSRSEMNVSTLELGDSALYLCASSLGTGGYSADTQYFGPGTRLTVL.

This chain connects TRBV2 to TRBJ1-2; 7 bases line up with TRBD1. The CDR3 runs to 16 residues. Losses at the gene ends were 5 bases for V and 4 bases for J; bases not matched to a gene: 13. Germline-derived CDR1 and CDR2 are SNHLY and FYNNEI. The DNA of the CDR3 is TGTGCCAGCAGTCCAGAGCTGCAGGGGGGAGGCTATGGCTACACCTTC. Translating gives CASSPELQGGGYGYTF.

This clone was found many times. This chain uses TRBV7-8 with TRBJ2-7, with 7 bases lining up with TRBD1. Germline V gives CDR1 SGHVS, CDR2 FQNEAQ. There are 14 residues in the CDR3. The V gene end was trimmed by 5 bases and the J gene end by 2 bases; junction bases not matched to a gene: 6. CDR3 loop: CASSPTGQTYEQYF. CDR3 in DNA: TGTGCCAGCAGCCCAACGGGACAGACCTACGAGCAGTACTTC. The variable domain in full, with the rest retrieved from reference TRBV7-8 and TRBJ2-7, is GAGVSQSPRYKVAKRGQDVALRCDPISGHVSLFWYQQALGQGPEFLTYFQNEAQLDKSGLPSDRFFAERPEGSVSTLKIQRTQQEDSAVYLCASSPTGQTYEQYFGPGTRLTVT.

This chain uses TRBV2 with TRBJ1-6, with no clear D. The CDR3 loop spans 14 amino acids. Germline CDR1 SNHLY, CDR2 FYNNEI. V lost 5 bases and J lost 10, with 15 bases in between. CDR3: CASSPTAGGSPLHF. CDR3 DNA sequence: TGTGCCAGCAGTCCGACGGCGGGTGGATCACCCCTCCACTTT. The full variable domain, completed using reference TRBV2 and TRBJ1-6, is EPEVTQTPSHQVTQMGQEVILRCVPISNHLYFYWYRQILGQKVEFLVSFYNNEISEKSEIFDDQFSVERPDGSNFTLKIRSTKLEDSAMYFCASSPTAGGSPLHFGNGTRLTVT.

The rearrangement uses TRBV4-1 and TRBJ2-4; no firm D call. The CDR3 has 14 residues. Germline lookup yields CDR1 MGHRA and CDR2 YSYEKL. V lost 0 bases, J lost 6 bases, and 9 bases lay in between. The CDR3 DNA reads TGCGCCAGCAGCCAAGATCCCCGGAGAAACATTCAGTACTTC. Translating it yields CASSQDPRRNIQYF.

The genes are TRBV5-6 and TRBJ2-5; 9 bases align to TRBD2. The CDR3 has 16 residues. V lost 0 bases to trimming and J lost 5 bases; unmatched junction nucleotides: 8. The germline V gene encodes CDR1 SGHDT and CDR2 YYEEEE. This CDR3 reads CASSLGLAGRGETQYF. CDR3 sequence (DNA): TGTGCCAGCAGCTTGGGGCTAGCGGGGCGAGGGGAGACCCAGTACTTC. The variable domain in full, with the rest retrieved from reference TRBV5-6 and TRBJ2-5, is DAGVTQSPTHLIKTRGQQVTLRCSPKSGHDTVSWYQQALGQGPQFIFQYYEEEERQRGNFPDRFSGHQFPNYSSELNVNALLLGDSALYLCASSLGLAGRGETQYFGPGTRLLVL.

The rearrangement joins TRBV19 to TRBJ1-2; D remains unclear. Germline loops: CDR1 LNHDA, CDR2 SQIVND (reference sequence). V lost 4 bases and J 8 bases, leaving 8 bases between the germline ends. This CDR3 is built from 11 residues. CDR3 sequence (DNA): TGTGCCAGTAGTACTGGAGGGGGCTACACCTTC. Translation gives CASSTGGGYTF. The variable domain in full, with the rest retrieved from reference TRBV19 and TRBJ1-2, is DGGITQSPKYLFRKEGQNVTLSCEQNLNHDAMYWYRQDPGQGLRLIYYSQIVNDFQKGDIAEGYSVSREKKESFPLTVTSAQKNPTAFYLCASSTGGGYTFGSGTRLTVV.

The V call is TRBV9, the J call TRBJ2-7; no firm D call. The ends were cut back, 0 bases at V and 4 bases at J, with 8 bases in the middle. The CDR3 spans 13 residues. CDR1 SGDLS and CDR2 YYNGEE come from the germline V gene. CDR3 amino acids: CASSVGSKYEQYF. DNA of the CDR3: TGTGCCAGCAGCGTAGGTAGCAAGTACGAGCAGTACTTC.

The J gene is TRBJ1-3, the V gene TRBV5-1; D is undetermined. Trimming cost V 4 bases and J 4 bases, with 9 bases left between them. The CDR3 spans 13 residues. Per the germline V gene, CDR1 is SGHRS and CDR2 is YFSETQ. The CDR3 reads CASSPNMGNTIYF. The DNA for the CDR3 is TGCGCCAGCAGCCCCAACATGGGAAACACCATATATTTT.

The chain uses TRBV2 and TRBJ1-3, with TRBD1 matching 8 bases. J lost 0 bases, V lost 10 bases, and 8 bases had no gene match. This CDR3 has 15 residues. Germline values: CDR1 SNHLY, CDR2 FYNNEI. The CDR3 reads CATTQGGGSGNTIYF. The CDR3 nucleotides are TGTGCCACGACACAGGGGGGTGGCTCTGGAAACACCATATATTTT.

This clone came up once. This chain joins TRBV2 and TRBJ1-6; D is uncertain. With 5 bases removed from V and 0 bases from J, the gap between germline ends came to 14 bases. The germline gives CDR1 SNHLY, CDR2 FYNNEI. This CDR3 is built from 17 residues. CDR3 in amino acids: CASSPDGRSSYNSPLHF. The CDR3 bases are TGTGCCAGCAGTCCAGACGGGAGGAGCTCCTATAATTCACCCCTCCACTTT.

The rearrangement joins TRBV27 to TRBJ2-7, with D unresolved. Per germline, CDR1 MNHEY and CDR2 SMNVEV (reference sequence). V shed 5 bases and J shed 2 bases, with 25 bases lying between them. CDR3 length: 18 residues. This CDR3 reads CASSPERPGRRGTYEQYF. In DNA form, the CDR3 reads TGTGCCAGCAGTCCCGAAAGGCCGGGCCGAAGAGGAACCTACGAGCAGTACTTC.

The chain is built from TRBV11-2 and TRBJ2-4; 7 nucleotides line up with TRBD2. The CDR3 has 16 amino acids. Germline V CDR1 and CDR2: SGHAT, FQNNGV. Trimming at V came to 0 bases and at J to 6 bases, leaving 8 bases not matched to a gene. The DNA of the CDR3 is TGTGCCAGCAGCTTAGATCGGGCAGGGAGGGGAAACATTCAGTACTTC. Its translation is CASSLDRAGRGNIQYF. The variable domain in full, completed from reference TRBV11-2 and TRBJ2-4, reads EAGVAQSPRYKIIEKRQSVAFWCNPISGHATLYWYQQILGQGPKLLIQFQNNGVVDDSQLPKDRFSAERLKGVDSTLKIQPAKLEDSAVYLCASSLDRAGRGNIQYFGAGTRLSVL.

The chain has TRBV7-2 and TRBJ1-2; D is unresolved. The CDR3 has 14 amino acids. Between the trimmed V and J ends, which lost 5 bases and 7 bases, there was a span of 17 bases. Per the germline V gene, CDR1 is SGHTA and CDR2 is FQGNSA. The CDR3 is CASSQGIRSGGYTF. CDR3 coding DNA: TGTGCCAGCAGCCAAGGAATCCGAAGTGGTGGCTACACCTTC.

The chain uses TRBV30 and TRBJ2-7; TRBD2 matches 11 bases. The trim removed 1 base at V and 6 bases at J, leaving 5 bases unmatched. The germline V gene encodes CDR1 GTSNPN and CDR2 SVGIG (reference sequence). The CDR3 is 14 amino acids. CDR3 nucleotide sequence: TGTGCCTGGAGTGATCCACTAGCGGGAGTCGAGCAGTACTTC. It translates to CAWSDPLAGVEQYF. Using reference TRBV30 and TRBJ2-7 for the parts outside the CDR3, the full variable domain is SQTIHQWPATLVQPVGSPLSLECTVEGTSNPNLYWYRQAAGRGLQLLFYSVGIGQISSEVPQNLSASRPQDRQFILSSKKLLLSDSGFYLCAWSDPLAGVEQYFGPGTRLTVT.

This chain uses TRBV3-1 (or the pseudogene TRBV3-2) with TRBJ2-3; 9 bases are shared with TRBD2. Looked up from germline, CDR1 is LGHDT and CDR2 is YNNKEL (reference sequence). V trimming: 4 bases; J trimming: 1 base; junction bases outside the gene matches: 3. This CDR3 is 15 amino acids long. CDR3 sequence: CASSLRLAGTDTQYF. The CDR3 DNA reads as TGTGCCAGCAGCCTTAGACTAGCGGGCACAGATACGCAGTATTTT.

The rearrangement joins TRBV15 to TRBJ2-6; D gene ambiguous. Germline V lookup: CDR1 LNHNV, CDR2 YYDKDF (reference sequence). V was clipped by 1 base and J by 0 bases, with 4 bases between them. The CDR3 consists of 15 residues. The CDR3 loop is CATSRAGSGANVLTF. The CDR3 region has the DNA TGTGCCACCAGCAGAGCGGGCTCTGGGGCCAACGTCCTGACTTTC.

This chain connects TRBV27 to TRBJ2-3; a weak D match, TRBD1 (6 bases). V was shortened by 4 bases and J by 9 bases, with 17 bases between the two germline ends. The length of the CDR3 is 14 residues. From germline, CDR1 is MNHEY and CDR2 SMNVEV (reference sequence). This chain's CDR3 is CASSSGQQGYTQYF. CDR3 nucleotide sequence: TGTGCCAGCAGTTCTGGACAGCAGGGGTACACGCAGTATTTT.

The table lists this clone with a count of one. The chain carries TRBV4-2 and TRBJ1-2; D is undetermined. Looked up from germline, CDR1 is LGHNA and CDR2 is YNFKEQ. V lost 2 bases and J lost 5, with 9 bases in between. CDR3 length equals 13 residues. CDR3 nucleotides: TGTGCCAGCAGCCAAAGCCGTTCTTATGGCTACACCTTC. Its protein product is CASSQSRSYGYTF.

The chain has TRBV30 and TRBJ1-6; possibly TRBD1 for D (5 bases). Trimming shortened V by 6 bases and J by 10 bases, and 22 bases separated the two germline ends. Per the germline V gene, CDR1 is GTSNPN and CDR2 is SVGIG (reference sequence). The CDR3 sequence is 15 residues long. CDR3 nucleotide sequence: TGTGCCTGCTTGCAGGGTTCCGTGGGGCGCTCACCCCTCCACTTT. Protein: CACLQGSVGRSPLHF.

CDR3 loop: CASSRSSVAGLSATQYF. CDR3 nucleotide sequence: TGTGCCAGCAGCCGTTCCTCGGTAGCGGGGTTAAGTGCGACCCAGTACTTC. The chain carries TRBV7-2 and TRBJ2-5; TRBD2 matches 8 bases. This CDR3 contains 17 residues. Germline loops: CDR1 SGHTA, CDR2 FQGNSA. The V and J ends lost 5 bases and 7 bases, in that order; junction bases with no gene match: 18.

The rearrangement links TRBV28 to TRBJ2-7; D gene ambiguous. The CDR3 spans 16 residues. V was trimmed by 2 bases and J by 2 bases, leaving 16 bases between them. Germline V gene data show CDR1 as MDHEN and CDR2 as SYDVKM. DNA for the CDR3: TGTGCCAGCAGTTTAAGTACAGCATTCTCGACCTACGAGCAGTACTTC. This gives the protein CASSLSTAFSTYEQYF.

The J gene is TRBJ1-2, the V gene TRBV6-5, with D unclear. The germline V gene encodes CDR1 MNHEY and CDR2 SVGAGI. Trimming removed 5 bases from V and 8 bases from J, with 15 bases in between. This CDR3 has 13 amino acids. The chain's CDR3 is CASSTPGSGGYTF. The CDR3 DNA is TGTGCCAGCAGTACCCCGGGTTCTGGCGGCTACACCTTC.

The chain uses TRBV28 and TRBJ2-7; D uncertain. Trimming cost V 6 bases and J 4 bases, with 7 bases left between them. Germline CDR1 and CDR2: MDHEN and SYDVKM. This CDR3 contains 11 residues. CDR3 bases: TGTGCCAGCAGCCTTAAGTACGAGCAGTACTTC. This sequence encodes CASSLKYEQYF.

The rearrangement links TRBV5-1 to TRBJ1-1; D is undetermined. V was pared by 4 bases and J by 4 bases, with 14 bases between. From germline, CDR1 is SGHRS and CDR2 YFSETQ. This CDR3 has 14 residues. The CDR3, as DNA: TGCGCCAGCAGCCCAGGCCCAGAGAGCACTGAAGCTTTCTTT. Amino acid sequence: CASSPGPESTEAFF.